The clone carrying this TCR beta chain was recorded many times. The record originates from a study of blood T cells in healthy people across ages. This CDR3 comprises 14 residues. Per the germline V gene, CDR1 is SGHTA and CDR2 is FQGNSA. Trimming took off 6 bases at V and 2 bases at J, with 13 bases between the two ends. Alongside a J-beta primer mix, a sample-barcoded 5' primer served in a second PCR lasting roughly 6 to 11 cycles. A single record per CDR3 protein comes from TCRdb applying MiXCR to the 5' RACE reads. This sample has fewer than 800,000 distinct CDR3 sequences; 32% occur once, and the top ten carry less than 20%.

The clonotype was recovered from a woman over 75 in good health. The gene calls are TRBV7-2 and TRBJ2-5, with D uncertain. The sequencing input was blood. The CDR3 is CASSPGSRQETQYF. CDR3 coding DNA: TGTGCCAGCAGTCCCGGGTCACGGCAAGAGACCCAGTACTTC.